The rows below give T cell receptor beta chains drawn from one sample of a study of OX40 agonist ivuxolimab in advanced cancers. Produced via immunoSEQ multiplex PCR; TCRdb's table is partial and in-frame only. Altogether 30,000 or so clones are present, about 82% being singletons, with the ten largest covering about 25%. This material consisted of CD4+ or CD8+ T cells sorted from blood, taken in a trial of the OX40 agonist ivuxolimab. Every receptor here comes from an adult with an advanced solid tumor such as melanoma, head and neck, liver or kidney cancer. Both conserved end residues are part of each CDR3. D genes are given only for firm matches. The size field is filled for only some rows; it gives once, few, many or a size class.

cdr3_aa: CASSERGAANTEAFF
cdr3_nt: TGTGCCAGCAGCGAGCGGGGGGCAGCGAACACTGAAGCTTTCTTT
j_call: TRBJ1-1
d_call: -
clone_size: -
v_call: TRBV11-3

cdr3_aa: CASSHWTTSTDTQYF
cdr3_nt: TGTGCCAGCAGCCACTGGACAACTAGCACAGATACGCAGTATTTT
j_call: TRBJ2-3
d_call: -
clone_size: -
v_call: TRBV25-1

cdr3_aa: CASSLLGTEADTQYF
cdr3_nt: TGTGCCAGCAGCTTGCTGGGGACGGAGGCAGATACGCAGTATTTT
j_call: TRBJ2-3
d_call: -
clone_size: -
v_call: TRBV7-3

cdr3_aa: CAISIEGAGANVLTF
cdr3_nt: TGTGCCATTTCGATCGAGGGAGCTGGGGCCAACGTCCTGACTTTC
j_call: TRBJ2-6
d_call: -
clone_size: -
v_call: TRBV6-5

cdr3_aa: CASSVGTGGGIEQYF
cdr3_nt: TGTGCCAGCAGCGTCGGGACTGGTGGCGGAATCGAGCAGTACTTC
j_call: TRBJ2-7
d_call: -
clone_size: few
v_call: TRBV9

cdr3_aa: CSVFGGPSTDTQYF
cdr3_nt: TGCAGCGTTTTCGGGGGACCCAGCACAGATACGCAGTATTTT
j_call: TRBJ2-3
d_call: -
clone_size: -
v_call: TRBV29-1

cdr3_aa: CASQPTGGFADTQYF
cdr3_nt: TGTGCCAGCCAACCGACAGGGGGATTCGCAGATACGCAGTATTTT
j_call: TRBJ2-3
d_call: TRBD1
clone_size: -
v_call: TRBV2

cdr3_aa: CASSLGGTNEKLFF
cdr3_nt: TGTGCCAGCAGCTTGGGGGGAACTAATGAAAAACTGTTTTTT
j_call: TRBJ1-4
d_call: -
clone_size: -
v_call: TRBV7-6

cdr3_aa: CASSEAPGGVGNQPQHF
cdr3_nt: TGTGCCAGCAGTGAAGCCCCGGGGGGAGTTGGCAATCAGCCCCAGCATTTT
j_call: TRBJ1-5
d_call: -
clone_size: -
v_call: TRBV6-1

cdr3_aa: CASSTTGAYYSGNTIYF
cdr3_nt: TGTGCCAGCAGCACCACCGGGGCCTACTACTCTGGAAACACCATATATTTT
j_call: TRBJ1-3
d_call: -
clone_size: -
v_call: TRBV7-9

cdr3_aa: CAISESERGYYNEQFF
cdr3_nt: TGTGCCATCAGTGAGTCTGAGCGGGGCTATTACAATGAGCAGTTCTTC
j_call: TRBJ2-1
d_call: TRBD2
clone_size: -
v_call: TRBV10-3

cdr3_aa: CASSPGAGKYGYTF
cdr3_nt: TGTGCCAGCAGCCCAGGCGCAGGGAAGTATGGCTACACCTTC
j_call: TRBJ1-2
d_call: -
clone_size: -
v_call: TRBV9

cdr3_aa: CASSEAHWRGVLDGELFF
cdr3_nt: TGTGCCAGCAGTGAAGCGCATTGGCGGGGAGTTCTAGACGGGGAGCTGTTTTTT
j_call: TRBJ2-2
d_call: -
clone_size: -
v_call: TRBV6-1

cdr3_aa: CASSFRDRGSNTGELFF
cdr3_nt: TGTGCCAGCAGCTTCCGGGACAGGGGCTCGAACACCGGGGAGCTGTTTTTT
j_call: TRBJ2-2
d_call: TRBD1
clone_size: -
v_call: TRBV7-9

cdr3_aa: CAISEGAAGSNTEAFF
cdr3_nt: TGTGCCATCAGTGAAGGGGCTGCTGGGTCGAACACTGAAGCTTTCTTT
j_call: TRBJ1-1
d_call: -
clone_size: -
v_call: TRBV10-3

cdr3_aa: CASSAWSTDEQFF
cdr3_nt: TGTGCCAGCAGCGCCTGGAGCACAGATGAGCAGTTCTTC
j_call: TRBJ2-1
d_call: -
clone_size: -
v_call: TRBV11-3